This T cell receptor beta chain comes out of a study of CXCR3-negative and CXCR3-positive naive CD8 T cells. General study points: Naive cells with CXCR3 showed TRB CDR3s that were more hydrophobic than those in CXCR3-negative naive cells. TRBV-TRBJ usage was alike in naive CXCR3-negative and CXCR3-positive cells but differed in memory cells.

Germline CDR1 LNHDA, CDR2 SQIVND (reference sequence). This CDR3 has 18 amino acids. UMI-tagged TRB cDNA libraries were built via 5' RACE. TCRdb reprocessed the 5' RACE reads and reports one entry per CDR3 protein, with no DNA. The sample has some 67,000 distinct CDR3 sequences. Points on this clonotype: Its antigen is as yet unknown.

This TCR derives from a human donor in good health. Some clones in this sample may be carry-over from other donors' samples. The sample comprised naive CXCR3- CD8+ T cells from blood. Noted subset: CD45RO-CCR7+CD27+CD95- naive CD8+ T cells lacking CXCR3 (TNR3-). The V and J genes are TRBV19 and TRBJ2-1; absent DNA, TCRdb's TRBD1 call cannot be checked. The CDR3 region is CASSPLAWAHSSYNEQFF.